This T cell receptor beta chain was found in a study of T-cell reconstitution after alpha-beta-depleted transplantation in children. General study results and limits: After transplant, at about two months, alpha-beta T cells were reportedly derived from several hundred expanded graft clones. The origin of high day-60 TCRbeta diversity in some patients lay in surviving recipient T cells and thymic progenitors. T-cell counts and diversity were attributed mostly to newly produced T cells one year after transplant.

The germline V gene encodes CDR1 SGDLS and CDR2 YYNGEE. The ends were cut back, 0 bases at V and 7 bases at J, with 8 bases in the middle. The CDR3 contains 13 residues. Unique molecular identifiers tagged the TCRbeta library. TCRdb reprocessed the PCR reads with MiXCR, giving one entry per CDR3 protein. The table shows fewer than 700,000 distinct CDR3 sequences, with 10% to 15% occurring only once. In its sample, this clonotype was seen many times. Antigen unknown. The chain uses TRBV9 and TRBJ1-5, with D unclear. The sequences come from PBMCs, mostly from graft donor cells, collected 360 days after TCRalphabeta/CD19-depleted stem cell transplant. The clonotype comes from a male patient between 10 and 17 years old who had a stem cell transplant for acute myeloid leukemia, so the T cells may come from the graft donor. The CDR3 sequence is CASSVGYLQPQHF. The CDR3, as DNA: TGTGCCAGCAGCGTAGGGTACCTCCAGCCCCAGCATTTT.